What follows describes a single T cell receptor (beta chain). The sample belongs to a study of blood T cell repertoires in COVID-19. The assay was immunoSEQ multiplex PCR, and TCRdb's table has in-frame clones only and misses some. In the table there are about 400,000 clones, about 90% of which are singletons. Per germline, CDR1 SGHDN and CDR2 FVKESK. The CDR3 sequence is 17 residues long. Trimming took 0 bases from V and 5 from J; bases not matched to a gene: 7. Recovered participants had two consecutive negative NP/OP PCR tests, healthcare professional clearance, or symptom resolution. The chain uses TRBV14 and TRBJ1-6; 7 positions match TRBD1. The source material was PBMCs or T cells enriched from blood (not recorded which). This clonotype was sampled from a woman in her thirties who had recovered from COVID-19. CDR3: CASSQDLRGQNNSPLHF. CDR3 DNA: TGTGCCAGCAGCCAAGATTTGAGGGGACAGAATAATTCACCCCTCCACTTT. The full variable domain, with the rest looked up from reference TRBV14 and TRBJ1-6, is EAGVTQFPSHSVIEKGQTVTLRCDPISGHDNLYWYRRVMGKEIKFLLHFVKESKQDESGMPNNRFLAERTGGTYSTLKVQPAELEDSGVYFCASSQDLRGQNNSPLHFGNGTRLTVT.